This T cell receptor beta chain was documented in a study of human T cells and chemical hapten exposure. Study background: There were per-sample TCR yield variations, arising mainly from small pooled library volume differences. Study findings and constraints: High-frequency TCRs, those above 1 in 1000, stayed the same after DPC sensitization.

Many counts were recorded for this clonotype. Antigen unknown. V shed 7 bases, J shed 6 bases, and the junction held 13 bases outside the gene matches. CDR1 LGHDT and CDR2 YNNKEL come from the germline V gene (reference sequence). The CDR3 extends over 16 amino acids. As the library was built, unique molecular identifiers were attached to individual cDNA molecules. Authors' processing steps: Samples had a median of 95,638 TCRs, ranging about 23,224 to 700,000. TCRdb reanalysed the 5' RACE reads using MiXCR and keeps one entry per CDR3 protein. The V and J calls were determined by TCRdb, not by the authors. The sample lists 130,000 or so distinct CDR3 sequences; around 4.4% were seen once. Total RNA was extracted from unfractionated whole blood.

This TCR was sampled from a female donor in good health. This chain uses TRBV3-1 with TRBJ2-3, with 10 bases matching TRBD2. The CDR3 loop is CASTLRVSGGPDTQYF. As DNA, the CDR3 is TGTGCCAGCACCCTCCGCGTTAGCGGGGGGCCGGATACGCAGTATTTT.